This T cell receptor beta chain is drawn from a study of cytotoxic CD8 clonotypes in ibrutinib-treated CLL (dated by TCRdb to the early 2020s). Concerning the study at large: In this cohort, 15 patients were treatment-naive and under 13 were relapsed/refractory, while around 18 had unmutated IGHV. Response samples were taken after a median of about a year on treatment, ranging from about 6 to 36 months. Cryopreserved peripheral blood mononuclear cells were collected before treatment, at response, and at either disease progression or sustained remission. On average, each sample had 255,043 productive templates and under 95,000 productive rearrangements. Longitudinal samples were obtainable from about 30% of the roughly 90 participants in the trial. Partial responses were observed in around 25 patients and complete responses in 2; after a median follow-up of around 64 months, remission was maintained in 14 patients and progression was observed in some 12. The paper as a whole reports these results and caveats: Public clonotypes were found to be uncommon and were observed to contract or remain stable during treatment; the increase in clonality was shown to reflect expansion of private clonotypes at ibrutinib response. At baseline, clonality was higher than in age-matched healthy donors and showed a strong correlation with circulating CD8+ T-cell counts. Clonality rose at ibrutinib response, remained stable during sustained remission, and dropped back toward baseline at progression. Sampling times were not matched between sustained-remission and progressing patients, and lymph node repertoires were not studied.

Roughly 1.8 micrograms of genomic DNA were extracted from cryopreserved PBMCs for TCR beta library preparation. Longitudinal blood samples from CLL patients receiving ibrutinib monotherapy were subjected to high-throughput TCR beta sequencing. The patients were enrolled in a single-center, open-label phase 2 trial of ibrutinib monotherapy. A MiSeq instrument was used for deep resolution sequencing, which targeted depths ranging from 1 in 1 million up to 1 in 200,000 T cells, with coverage averaging 10x for each clonotype. TCR beta libraries were generated with the immunoSEQ hsTCRB Kit. As for the original processing: ImmunoSEQ Data Assistant and ImmunoSEQ Analyzer were used for data analysis, and V, D and J genes were assigned according to IMGT definitions. Clonality, with values ranging from 0 to 1, was calculated as one minus the normalized Shannon entropy of productive rearrangement frequencies. Only overrepresented clonotypes making up at least 0.05% of each patient's repertoire were included in the public clonotype analysis. More than ten age-matched healthy donor repertoires from immuneACCESS were used as controls for clonality. What TCRdb holds here is the immuneACCESS table cut down to in-frame rearrangements. Part of the clones is not present; checked against another copy, under half of the missing clones reflect an unresolved V gene, and the others are unexplained. V and J calls and clone size are those listed in that table; D and trimming were worked out from the DNA. The sample profile shows about 310,000 clones; about 80% of them were found once. Over 5% of the sample is in the top ten clones.

For this clone: The specificity of this receptor is unknown. No per-base quality is available; no much larger clone lies one base away.

The origin of this receptor is a human donor with chronic lymphocytic leukemia. Sequenced here: PBMCs, sampled before ibrutinib treatment.

Here is the DNA: TGTGCCAGCAGCTTGGAGCCTAGCGCGAGCAATGAGCAGTTCTTC. Its protein reads: CASSLEPSASNEQFF. In this chain, TRBV5-4 is recombined with TRBJ2-1; TRBD2 is perhaps the D gene, given 6 matching bases. From the cysteine up to the phenylalanine, the CDR3 has a length of 15 residues. Only the CDR3 portion is preserved as DNA: 45 bases, with reading frame beginning at the first base. V was cut back by 0 bases and J by 6 bases, leaving a gap of 13 bases between them. According to the germline V gene (reference sequence), CDR1 reads SGHNT and CDR2 reads YYREEE.